This TCR beta chain came from a study of technical replicates of blood from a handful of donors. TCRdb's table, derived via immunoSEQ multiplex PCR, lists solely in-frame clones and lacks some. The top ten clones hold just over 4.5% of a sample with about 66,000 clones, roughly 90% of them seen once. With V trimmed by 0 bases and J by 4 bases, 8 bases remained unmatched. Germline loops: CDR1 SGDLS, CDR2 YYNGEE. The length of the CDR3 is 19 residues. The source material was PBMCs. The chain couples TRBV9 to TRBJ2-1; 15 nucleotides align to TRBD2. This TCR came from a human donor in good health. Some clones in this sample may be carry-over from other donors' samples. The CDR3 protein is CASSVGWGLAGGQYNEQFF. In DNA, the CDR3 is TGTGCCAGCAGCGTAGGGTGGGGACTAGCGGGGGGTCAATACAATGAGCAGTTCTTC.